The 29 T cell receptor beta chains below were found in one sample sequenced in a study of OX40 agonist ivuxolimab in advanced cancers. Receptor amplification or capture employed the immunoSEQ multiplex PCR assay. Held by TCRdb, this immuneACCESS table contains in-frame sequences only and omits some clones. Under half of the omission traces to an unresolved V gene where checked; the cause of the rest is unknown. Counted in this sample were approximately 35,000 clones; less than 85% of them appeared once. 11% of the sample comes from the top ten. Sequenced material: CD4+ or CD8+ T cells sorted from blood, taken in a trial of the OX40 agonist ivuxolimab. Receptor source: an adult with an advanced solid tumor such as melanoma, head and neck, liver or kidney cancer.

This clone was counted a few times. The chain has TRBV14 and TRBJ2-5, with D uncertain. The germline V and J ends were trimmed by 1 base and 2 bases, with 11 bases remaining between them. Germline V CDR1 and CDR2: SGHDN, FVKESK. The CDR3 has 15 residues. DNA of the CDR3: TGTGCCAGCAGCCAAGTTCAAAATGTTCAAGAGACCCAGTACTTC. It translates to CASSQVQNVQETQYF.

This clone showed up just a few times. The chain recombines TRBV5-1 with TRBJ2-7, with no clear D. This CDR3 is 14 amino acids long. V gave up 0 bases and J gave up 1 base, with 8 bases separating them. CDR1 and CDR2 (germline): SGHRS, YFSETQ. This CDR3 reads CASSLDVSSYEQYF. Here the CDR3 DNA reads TGCGCCAGCAGCTTGGATGTGAGTTCCTACGAGCAGTACTTC.

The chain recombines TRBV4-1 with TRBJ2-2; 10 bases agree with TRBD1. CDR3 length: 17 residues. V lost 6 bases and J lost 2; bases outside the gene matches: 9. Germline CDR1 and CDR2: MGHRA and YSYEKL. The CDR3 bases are TGCGCCAGCAGGCCAGGTGGACAGGGGGTAAACACCGGGGAGCTGTTTTTT. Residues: CASRPGGQGVNTGELFF.

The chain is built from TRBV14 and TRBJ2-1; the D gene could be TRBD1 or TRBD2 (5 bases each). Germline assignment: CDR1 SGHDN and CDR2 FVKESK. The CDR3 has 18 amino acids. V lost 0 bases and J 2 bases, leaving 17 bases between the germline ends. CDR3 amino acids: CASSQDLRQGRPYNEQFF. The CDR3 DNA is TGTGCCAGCAGCCAAGATCTTAGGCAGGGACGACCCTACAATGAGCAGTTCTTC.

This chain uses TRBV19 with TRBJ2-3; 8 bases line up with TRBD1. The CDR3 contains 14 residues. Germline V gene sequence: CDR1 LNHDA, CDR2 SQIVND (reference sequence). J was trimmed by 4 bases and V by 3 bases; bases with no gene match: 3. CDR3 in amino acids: CASSMTGDADTQYF. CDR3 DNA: TGTGCCAGTAGTATGACAGGGGATGCAGATACGCAGTATTTT. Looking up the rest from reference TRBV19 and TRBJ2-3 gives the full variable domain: DGGITQSPKYLFRKEGQNVTLSCEQNLNHDAMYWYRQDPGQGLRLIYYSQIVNDFQKGDIAEGYSVSREKKESFPLTVTSAQKNPTAFYLCASSMTGDADTQYFGPGTRLTVL.

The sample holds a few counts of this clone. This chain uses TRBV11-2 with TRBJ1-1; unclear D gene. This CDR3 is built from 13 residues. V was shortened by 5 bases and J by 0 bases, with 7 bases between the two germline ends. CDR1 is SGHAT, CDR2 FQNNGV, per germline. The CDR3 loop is CASSPSVNTEAFF. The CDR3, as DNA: TGTGCCAGCAGCCCCTCAGTGAACACTGAAGCTTTCTTT.

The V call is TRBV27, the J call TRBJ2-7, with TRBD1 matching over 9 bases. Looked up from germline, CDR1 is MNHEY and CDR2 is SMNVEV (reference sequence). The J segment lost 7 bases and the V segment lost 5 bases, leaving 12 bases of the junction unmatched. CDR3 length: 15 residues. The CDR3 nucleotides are TGTGCCAGCAGTCCGTGGACAGGGGTCTCAGGGGAGCAGTACTTC. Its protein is CASSPWTGVSGEQYF.

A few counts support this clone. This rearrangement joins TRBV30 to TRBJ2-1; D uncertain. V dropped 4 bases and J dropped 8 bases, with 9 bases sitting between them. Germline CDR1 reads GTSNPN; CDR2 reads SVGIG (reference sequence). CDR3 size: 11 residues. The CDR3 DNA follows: TGTGCCTGGACCAAAAGGGATGAGCAGTTCTTC. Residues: CAWTKRDEQFF.

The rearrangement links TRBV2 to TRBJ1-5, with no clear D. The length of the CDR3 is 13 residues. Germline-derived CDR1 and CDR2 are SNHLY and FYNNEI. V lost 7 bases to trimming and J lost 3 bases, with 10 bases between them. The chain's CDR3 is CASMQAVNQPQHF. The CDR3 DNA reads TGTGCCAGCATGCAGGCCGTCAATCAGCCCCAGCATTTT.

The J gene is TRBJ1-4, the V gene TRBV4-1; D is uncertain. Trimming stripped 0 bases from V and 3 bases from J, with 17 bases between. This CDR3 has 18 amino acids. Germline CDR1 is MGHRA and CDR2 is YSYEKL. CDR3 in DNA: TGCGCCAGCAGCCAAGATGCTTGGACTTTGACCTCTAATGAAAAACTGTTTTTT. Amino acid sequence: CASSQDAWTLTSNEKLFF.

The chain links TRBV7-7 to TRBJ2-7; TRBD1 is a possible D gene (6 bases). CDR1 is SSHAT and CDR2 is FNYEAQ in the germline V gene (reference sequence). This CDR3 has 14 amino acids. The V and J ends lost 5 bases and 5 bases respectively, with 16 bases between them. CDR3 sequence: CASSPHREGDEQYF. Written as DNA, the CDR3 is TGTGCCAGCAGCCCCCACAGGGAAGGCGACGAGCAGTACTTC.

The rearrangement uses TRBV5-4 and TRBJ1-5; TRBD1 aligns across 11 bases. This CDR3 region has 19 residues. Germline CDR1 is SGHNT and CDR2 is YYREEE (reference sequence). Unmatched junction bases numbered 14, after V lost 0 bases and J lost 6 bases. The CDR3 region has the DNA TGTGCCAGCAGCTTGGCCCGGGACAGGGGGAGATCAAAGGGTCAGCCCCAGCATTTT. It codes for CASSLARDRGRSKGQPQHF. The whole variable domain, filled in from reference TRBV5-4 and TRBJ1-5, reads ETGVTQSPTHLIKTRGQQVTLRCSSQSGHNTVSWYQQALGQGPQFIFQYYREEENGRGNFPPRFSGLQFPNYSSELNVNALELDDSALYLCASSLARDRGRSKGQPQHFGDGTRLSIL.

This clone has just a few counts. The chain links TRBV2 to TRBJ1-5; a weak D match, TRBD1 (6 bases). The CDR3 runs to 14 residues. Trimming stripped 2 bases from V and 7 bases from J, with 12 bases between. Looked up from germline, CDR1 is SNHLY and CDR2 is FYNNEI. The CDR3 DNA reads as TGTGCCAGCAGTGAAACCCAGGGGCTGCAGCCCCAGCATTTT. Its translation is CASSETQGLQPQHF.

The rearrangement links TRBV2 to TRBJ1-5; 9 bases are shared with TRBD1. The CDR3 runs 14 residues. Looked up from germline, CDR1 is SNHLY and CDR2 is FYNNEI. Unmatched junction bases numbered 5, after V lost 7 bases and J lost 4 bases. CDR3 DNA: TGTGCCAGCAACTTCGGGACAGGGAATCAGCCCCAGCATTTT. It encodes CASNFGTGNQPQHF.

CDR3 residues: CASSPIAGGTEAFF. The CDR3 nucleotides are TGCGCCAGCAGCCCAATAGCAGGGGGTACTGAAGCTTTCTTT. This chain connects TRBV5-1 to TRBJ1-1; TRBD1 matches 7 bases. Germline assignment: CDR1 SGHRS and CDR2 YFSETQ. V lost 4 bases, J lost 5 bases, and 8 bases stayed unmatched. This CDR3 has 14 residues.

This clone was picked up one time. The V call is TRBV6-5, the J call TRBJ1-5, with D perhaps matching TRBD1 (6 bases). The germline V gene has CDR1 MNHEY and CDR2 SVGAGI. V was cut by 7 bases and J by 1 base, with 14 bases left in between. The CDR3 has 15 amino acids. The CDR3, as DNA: TGTGCCAGCACAGTCGGTGGGGGCAGCAATCAGCCCCAGCATTTT. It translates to CASTVGGGSNQPQHF.

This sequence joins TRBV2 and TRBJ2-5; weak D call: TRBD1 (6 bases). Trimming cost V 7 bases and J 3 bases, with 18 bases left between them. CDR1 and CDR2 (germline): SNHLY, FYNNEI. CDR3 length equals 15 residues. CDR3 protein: CASTRDTSEEETQYF. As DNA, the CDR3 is TGTGCCAGCACTAGGGACACGTCTGAGGAAGAGACCCAGTACTTC. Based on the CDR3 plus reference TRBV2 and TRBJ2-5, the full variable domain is EPEVTQTPSHQVTQMGQEVILRCVPISNHLYFYWYRQILGQKVEFLVSFYNNEISEKSEIFDDQFSVERPDGSNFTLKIRSTKLEDSAMYFCASTRDTSEEETQYFGPGTRLLVL.

CDR3 bases: TGTGCCAGCAACCCTCTTAGGGGGGTTCAGTTCTTC. Translated, it gives CASNPLRGVQFF. The chain couples TRBV7-9 to TRBJ2-1; D may correspond to TRBD1 or TRBD2 (6 bases each). The CDR3 length is 12 residues. CDR1 SEHNR and CDR2 FQNEAQ come from the germline V gene (reference sequence). Trimming cost V 7 bases and J 13 bases, with 17 bases left between them. Variable domain in full (rest from reference TRBV7-9 and TRBJ2-1): DTGVSQNPRHKITKRGQNVTFRCDPISEHNRLYWYRQTLGQGPEFLTYFQNEAQLEKSRLLSDRFSAERPKGSFSTLEIQRTEQGDSAMYLCASNPLRGVQFFGPGTRLTVL.

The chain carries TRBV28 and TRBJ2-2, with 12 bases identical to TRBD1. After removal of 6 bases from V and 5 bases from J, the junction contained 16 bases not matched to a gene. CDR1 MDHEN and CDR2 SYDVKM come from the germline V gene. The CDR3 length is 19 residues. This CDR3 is CASRGSGTGGMRRTGELFF. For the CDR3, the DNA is TGTGCCAGCAGAGGGTCGGGGACAGGGGGCATGAGAAGGACCGGGGAGCTGTTTTTT.

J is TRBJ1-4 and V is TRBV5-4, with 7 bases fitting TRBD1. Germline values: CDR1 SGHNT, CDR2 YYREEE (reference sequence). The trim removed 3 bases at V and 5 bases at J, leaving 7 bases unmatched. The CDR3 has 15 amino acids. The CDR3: CASSSSGTENEKLFF. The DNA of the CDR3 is TGTGCCAGCAGCTCCTCCGGGACAGAAAATGAAAAACTGTTTTTT.

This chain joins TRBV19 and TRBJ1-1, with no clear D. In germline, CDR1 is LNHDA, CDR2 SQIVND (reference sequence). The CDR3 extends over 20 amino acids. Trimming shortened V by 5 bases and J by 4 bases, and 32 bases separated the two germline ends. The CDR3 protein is CASSASPPVGYIGRSTEAFF. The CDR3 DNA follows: TGTGCCAGTAGTGCTTCCCCCCCTGTGGGTTACATAGGCCGGAGCACTGAAGCTTTCTTT.

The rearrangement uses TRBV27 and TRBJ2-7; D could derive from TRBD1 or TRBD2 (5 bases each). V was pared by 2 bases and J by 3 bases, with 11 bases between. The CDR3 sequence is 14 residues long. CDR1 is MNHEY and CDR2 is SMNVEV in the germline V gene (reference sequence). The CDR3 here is CASSLGGPIYEQYF. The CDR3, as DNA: TGTGCCAGCAGTTTAGGGGGACCCATCTACGAGCAGTACTTC.

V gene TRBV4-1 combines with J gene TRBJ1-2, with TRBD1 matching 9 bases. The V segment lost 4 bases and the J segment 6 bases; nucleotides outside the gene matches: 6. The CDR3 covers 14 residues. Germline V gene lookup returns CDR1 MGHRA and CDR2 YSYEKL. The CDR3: CASSRAGQGHGYTF. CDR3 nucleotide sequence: TGCGCCAGCAGCCGCGCGGGACAGGGACATGGCTACACCTTC.

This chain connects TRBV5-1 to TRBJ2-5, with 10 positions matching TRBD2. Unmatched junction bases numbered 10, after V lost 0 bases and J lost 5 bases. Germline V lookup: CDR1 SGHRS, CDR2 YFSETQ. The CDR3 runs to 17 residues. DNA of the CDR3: TGCGCCAGCAGCTTGGTCCCAGCGGGGGGGGACAGTGAGACCCAGTACTTC. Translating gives CASSLVPAGGDSETQYF.

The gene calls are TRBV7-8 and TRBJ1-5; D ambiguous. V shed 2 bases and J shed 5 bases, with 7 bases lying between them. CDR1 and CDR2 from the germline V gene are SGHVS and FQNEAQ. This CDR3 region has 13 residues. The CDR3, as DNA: TGTGCCAGCAGCTTAAAGAGAGATCAGCCCCAGCATTTT. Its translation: CASSLKRDQPQHF. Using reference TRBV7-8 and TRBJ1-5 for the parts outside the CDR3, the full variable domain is GAGVSQSPRYKVAKRGQDVALRCDPISGHVSLFWYQQALGQGPEFLTYFQNEAQLDKSGLPSDRFFAERPEGSVSTLKIQRTQQEDSAVYLCASSLKRDQPQHFGDGTRLSIL.

In DNA, the CDR3 is TGTGCCAGCAGTCCAACTTTTGGGGGGGACACTGAAGCTTTCTTT. Encoded protein: CASSPTFGGDTEAFF. The rearrangement joins TRBV6-5 to TRBJ1-1; D perhaps matches TRBD1 (5 bases). V was trimmed by 5 bases and J by 3 bases, leaving 16 bases between them. The V gene's germline CDR1 is MNHEY and CDR2 SVGAGI. This CDR3 region has 15 residues.

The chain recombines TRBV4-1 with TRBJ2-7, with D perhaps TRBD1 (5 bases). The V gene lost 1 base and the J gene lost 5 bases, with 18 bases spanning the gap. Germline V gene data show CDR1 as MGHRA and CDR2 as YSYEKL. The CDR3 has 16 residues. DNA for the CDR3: TGCGCCAGCAGCCAAGTTAATATGGGGCTTCTAGACGAGCAGTACTTC. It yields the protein CASSQVNMGLLDEQYF.

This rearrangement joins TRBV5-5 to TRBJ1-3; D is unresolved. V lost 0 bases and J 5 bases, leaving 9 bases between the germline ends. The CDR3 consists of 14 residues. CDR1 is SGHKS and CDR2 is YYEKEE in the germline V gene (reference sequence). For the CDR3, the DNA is TGTGCCAGCAGCTTGGAGCTAGGAAGAAACACCATATATTTT. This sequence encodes CASSLELGRNTIYF.

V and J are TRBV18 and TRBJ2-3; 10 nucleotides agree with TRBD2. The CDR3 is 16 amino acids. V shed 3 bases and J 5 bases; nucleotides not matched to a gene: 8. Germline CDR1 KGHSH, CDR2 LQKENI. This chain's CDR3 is CASSPPSGGILDTQYF. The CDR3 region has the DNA TGTGCCAGCTCACCCCCTAGCGGGGGAATATTAGATACGCAGTATTTT.